This record covers a single T cell receptor beta chain. Its target is not known. UMI-tagged TRB cDNA libraries were built via 5' RACE. TCRdb reanalyzed the 5' RACE reads, giving one entry per CDR3 protein sequence and no DNA. The sample includes tens of thousands of distinct CDR3 sequences. The record originates from a study of CXCR3-negative and CXCR3-positive naive CD8 T cells. Findings of the study overall: Once cells were cryopreserved, CXCR3 expression went down partly, and most assays used fresh PBMCs. Naive cells positive for CXCR3 carried more hydrophobic TRB CDR3s than CXCR3-negative ones. Memory CD8+ cells showed much lower diversity, while both naive subsets were comparably high.

Naive CD8+ T cells had a CD45RO-CCR7+CD27+CD95- phenotype. Germline V gene data show CDR1 as MNHEY and CDR2 as SMNVEV (reference sequence). CDR3 size: 14 residues. The sequenced sample was naive CXCR3- CD8+ T cells from blood. Subset noted: CD45RO-CCR7+CD27+CD95- naive CD8+ T cells lacking CXCR3 (TNR3-). The receptor's source is a human donor in good health. Some clones in this sample may be carry-over from other donors' samples. The chain joins TRBV27 to TRBJ2-7; TCRdb gives TRBD1 as the D gene, but with no DNA this cannot be confirmed. The CDR3 region is CASSFPGAGYEQYF.